Below, one T cell receptor beta chain is given with its context. Its cognate antigen is unknown. This CDR3 region has 14 residues. Germline V CDR1 and CDR2: MNHEY, SMNVEV (reference sequence). Germline trimming cut 5 bases from V and 1 base from J; bases unmatched to any gene: 4. This sample is drawn from a study of cytomegalovirus exposure and HLA in healthy donors. Overall study: Out of roughly 170 million T cells, an earlier analysis found 117 million unique TCR beta sequences in total. Study findings and constraints: For most TCR beta V segments, an earlier analysis put the productive rate at about 87% or about 30% of the time. As a later analysis showed, a missense DCLRE1C variant was linked to trimming of TCR beta V- and J-genes.

The primer mix had 60 Vbeta and 13 Jbeta primers. TCRdb's table, derived via immunoSEQ multiplex PCR, lists solely in-frame clones and lacks some. The top ten clones hold about 2.1% of a sample with 150,000 to 200,000 clones, approximately 75% of them seen once. The receptor was isolated from a woman between 18 and 29 years old in good health and CMV-seronegative. Source material: PBMCs. The chain is built from TRBV27 and TRBJ1-2; TRBD1 matches at 7 bases. The CDR3 sequence is CASSAGQFNYGYTF. CDR3 sequence (DNA): TGTGCCAGCAGTGCGGGACAGTTTAACTATGGCTACACCTTC.